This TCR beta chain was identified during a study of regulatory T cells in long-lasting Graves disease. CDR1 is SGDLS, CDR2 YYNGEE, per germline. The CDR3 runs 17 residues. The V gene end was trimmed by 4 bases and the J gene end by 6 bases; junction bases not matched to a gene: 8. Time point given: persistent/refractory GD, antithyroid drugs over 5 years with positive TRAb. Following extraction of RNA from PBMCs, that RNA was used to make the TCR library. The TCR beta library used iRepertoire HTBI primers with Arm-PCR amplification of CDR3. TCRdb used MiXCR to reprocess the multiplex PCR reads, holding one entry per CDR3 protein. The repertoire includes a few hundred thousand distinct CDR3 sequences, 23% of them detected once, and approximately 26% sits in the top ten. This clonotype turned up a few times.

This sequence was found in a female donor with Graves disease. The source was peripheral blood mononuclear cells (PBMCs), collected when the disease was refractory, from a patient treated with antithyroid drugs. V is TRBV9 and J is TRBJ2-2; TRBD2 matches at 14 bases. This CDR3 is CASSPGLAGDSAGELFF. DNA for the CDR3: TGTGCCAGCAGCCCGGGACTAGCGGGAGATTCGGCCGGGGAGCTGTTTTTT.